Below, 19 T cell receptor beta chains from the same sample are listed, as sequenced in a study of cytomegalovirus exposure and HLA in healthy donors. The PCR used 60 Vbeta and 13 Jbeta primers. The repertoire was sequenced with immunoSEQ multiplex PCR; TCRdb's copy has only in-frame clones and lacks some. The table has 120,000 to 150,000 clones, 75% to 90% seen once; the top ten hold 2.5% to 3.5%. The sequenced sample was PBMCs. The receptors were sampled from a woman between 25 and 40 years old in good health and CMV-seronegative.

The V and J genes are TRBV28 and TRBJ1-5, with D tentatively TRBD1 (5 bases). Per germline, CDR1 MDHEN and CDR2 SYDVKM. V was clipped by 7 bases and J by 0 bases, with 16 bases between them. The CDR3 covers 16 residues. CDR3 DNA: TGTGCCAGCAACGGCGGAGGGGCAGGTAGCAATCAGCCCCAGCATTTT. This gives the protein CASNGGGAGSNQPQHF.

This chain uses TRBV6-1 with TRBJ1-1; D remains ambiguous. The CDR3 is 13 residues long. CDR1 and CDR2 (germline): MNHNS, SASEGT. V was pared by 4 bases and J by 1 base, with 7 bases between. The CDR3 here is CASSATENTEAFF. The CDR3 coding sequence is TGTGCCAGCAGTGCTACAGAGAACACTGAAGCTTTCTTT.

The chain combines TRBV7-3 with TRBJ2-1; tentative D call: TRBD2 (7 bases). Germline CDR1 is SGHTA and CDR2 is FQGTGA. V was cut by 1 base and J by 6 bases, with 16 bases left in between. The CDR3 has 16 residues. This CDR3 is CASSLKGGPLTNEQFF. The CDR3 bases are TGTGCCAGCAGCTTAAAGGGGGGGCCTTTAACCAATGAGCAGTTCTTC.

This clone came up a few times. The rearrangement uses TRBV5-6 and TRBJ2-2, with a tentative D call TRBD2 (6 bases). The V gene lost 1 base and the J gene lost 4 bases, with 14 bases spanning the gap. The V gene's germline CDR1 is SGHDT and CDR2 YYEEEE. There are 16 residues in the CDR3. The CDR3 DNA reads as TGTGCCAGCAGCTTGATATCGGGACTGAGCACCGGGGAGCTGTTTTTT. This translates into CASSLISGLSTGELFF.

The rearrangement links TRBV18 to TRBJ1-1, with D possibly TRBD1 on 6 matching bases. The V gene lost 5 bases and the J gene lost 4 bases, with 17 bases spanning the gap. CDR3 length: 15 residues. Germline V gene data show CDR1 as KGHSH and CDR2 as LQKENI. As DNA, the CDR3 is TGTGCCAGCTCAGTCAGGACAGCTCAGAGCACTGAAGCTTTCTTT. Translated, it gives CASSVRTAQSTEAFF.

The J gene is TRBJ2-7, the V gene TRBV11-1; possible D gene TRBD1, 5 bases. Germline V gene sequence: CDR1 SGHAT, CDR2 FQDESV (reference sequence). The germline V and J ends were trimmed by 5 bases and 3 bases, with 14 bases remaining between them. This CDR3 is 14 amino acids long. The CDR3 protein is CASSPKRGLYEQYF. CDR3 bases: TGTGCCAGCAGCCCGAAAAGGGGTCTCTACGAGCAGTACTTC.

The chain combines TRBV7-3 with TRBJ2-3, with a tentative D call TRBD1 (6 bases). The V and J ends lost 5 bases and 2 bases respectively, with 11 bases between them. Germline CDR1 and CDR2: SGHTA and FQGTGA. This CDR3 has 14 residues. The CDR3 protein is CASSPQGTTDTQYF. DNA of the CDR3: TGTGCCAGCAGCCCCCAGGGGACCACAGATACGCAGTATTTT.

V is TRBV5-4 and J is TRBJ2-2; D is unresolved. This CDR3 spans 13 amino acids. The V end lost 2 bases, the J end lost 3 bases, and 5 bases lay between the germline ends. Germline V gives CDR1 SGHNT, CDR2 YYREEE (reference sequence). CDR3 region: CASSFRDTGELFF. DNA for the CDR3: TGTGCCAGCAGCTTCCGGGACACCGGGGAGCTGTTTTTT.

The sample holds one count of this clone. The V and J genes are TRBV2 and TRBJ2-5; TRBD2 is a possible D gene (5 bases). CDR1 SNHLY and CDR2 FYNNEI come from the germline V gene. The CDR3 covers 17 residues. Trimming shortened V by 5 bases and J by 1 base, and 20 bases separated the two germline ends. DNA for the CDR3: TGTGCCAGCAGTACTCACCCCCTCCGGGGTCTCCAAGAGACCCAGTACTTC. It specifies CASSTHPLRGLQETQYF.

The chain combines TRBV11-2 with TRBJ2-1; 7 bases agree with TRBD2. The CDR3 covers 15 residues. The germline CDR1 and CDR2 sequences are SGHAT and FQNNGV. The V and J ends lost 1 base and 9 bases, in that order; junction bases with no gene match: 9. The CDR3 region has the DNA TGTGCCAGCAGCTTAGGGGGTAGCGGGTATGGTGAGCAGTTCTTC. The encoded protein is CASSLGGSGYGEQFF.

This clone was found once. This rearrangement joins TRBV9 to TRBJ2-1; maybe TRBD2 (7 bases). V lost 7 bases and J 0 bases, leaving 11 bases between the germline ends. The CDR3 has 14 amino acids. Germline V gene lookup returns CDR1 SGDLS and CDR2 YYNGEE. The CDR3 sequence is CASRGGGSYNEQFF. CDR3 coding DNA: TGTGCCAGCCGAGGGGGGGGCTCCTACAATGAGCAGTTCTTC.

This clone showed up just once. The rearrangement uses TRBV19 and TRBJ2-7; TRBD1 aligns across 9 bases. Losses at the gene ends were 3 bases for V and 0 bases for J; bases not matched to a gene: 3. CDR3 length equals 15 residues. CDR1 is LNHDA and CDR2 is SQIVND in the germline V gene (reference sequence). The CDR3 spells CASSMAGQGSYEQYF. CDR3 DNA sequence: TGTGCCAGTAGTATGGCGGGACAGGGCTCCTACGAGCAGTACTTC.

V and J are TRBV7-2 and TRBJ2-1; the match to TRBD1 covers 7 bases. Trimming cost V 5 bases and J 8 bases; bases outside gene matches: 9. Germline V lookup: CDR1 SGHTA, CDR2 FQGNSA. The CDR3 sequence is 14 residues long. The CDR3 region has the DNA TGTGCCAGCAGCCCGGGACAGTCAAGGGATGAGCAGTTCTTC. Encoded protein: CASSPGQSRDEQFF.

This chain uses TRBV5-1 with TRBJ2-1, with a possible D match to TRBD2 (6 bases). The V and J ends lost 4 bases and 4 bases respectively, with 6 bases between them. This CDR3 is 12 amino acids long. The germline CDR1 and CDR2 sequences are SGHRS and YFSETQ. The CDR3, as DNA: TGCGCCAGCAGCCGGGGGTACAATGAGCAGTTCTTC. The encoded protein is CASSRGYNEQFF.

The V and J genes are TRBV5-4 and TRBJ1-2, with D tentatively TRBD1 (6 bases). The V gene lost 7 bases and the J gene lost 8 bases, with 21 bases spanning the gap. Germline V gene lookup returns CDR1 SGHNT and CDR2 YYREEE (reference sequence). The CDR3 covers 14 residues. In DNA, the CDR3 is TGTGCCAGCGGAGAACACGGGACATATGAGGGCTACACCTTC. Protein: CASGEHGTYEGYTF.

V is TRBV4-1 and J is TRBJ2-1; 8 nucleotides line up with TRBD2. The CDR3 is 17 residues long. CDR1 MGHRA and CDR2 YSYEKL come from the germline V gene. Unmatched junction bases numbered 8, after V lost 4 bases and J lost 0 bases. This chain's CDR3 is CASSREGLVSSYNEQFF. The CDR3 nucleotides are TGCGCCAGCAGCCGAGAGGGACTAGTAAGCTCCTACAATGAGCAGTTCTTC.

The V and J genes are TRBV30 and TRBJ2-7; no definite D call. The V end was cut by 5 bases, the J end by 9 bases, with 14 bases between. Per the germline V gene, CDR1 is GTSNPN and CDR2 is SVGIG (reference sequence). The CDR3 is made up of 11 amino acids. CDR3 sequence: CAWEVEVSQYF. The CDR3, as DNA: TGTGCCTGGGAAGTCGAGGTTTCGCAGTACTTC.

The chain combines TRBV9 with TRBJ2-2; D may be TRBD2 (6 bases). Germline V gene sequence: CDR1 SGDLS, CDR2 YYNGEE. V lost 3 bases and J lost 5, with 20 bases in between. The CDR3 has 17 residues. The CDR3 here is CASSAHEGLGGTGELFF. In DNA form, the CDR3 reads TGTGCCAGCAGCGCTCATGAGGGGCTCGGGGGAACCGGGGAGCTGTTTTTT.

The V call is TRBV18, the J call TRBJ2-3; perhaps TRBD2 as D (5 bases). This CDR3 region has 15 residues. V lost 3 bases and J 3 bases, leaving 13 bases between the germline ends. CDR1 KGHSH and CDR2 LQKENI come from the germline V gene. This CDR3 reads CASSPRTLRTDTQYF. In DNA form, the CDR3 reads TGTGCCAGCTCACCCCGGACTCTGAGAACAGATACGCAGTATTTT. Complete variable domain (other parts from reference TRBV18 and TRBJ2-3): NAGVMQNPRHLVRRRGQEARLRCSPMKGHSHVYWYRQLPEEGLKFMVYLQKENIIDESGMPKERFSAEFPKEGPSILRIQQVVRGDSAAYFCASSPRTLRTDTQYFGPGTRLTVL.